A selection of T cell receptor beta chains follows, all from one sample in a study of blood T cell repertoires in COVID-19. Measured with immunoSEQ multiplex PCR; TCRdb has only the in-frame clones, and not every one. The table includes 95,000 to 150,000 clones, around 77% detected once. The sequencing input was peripheral blood. These receptors all come from a man aged 55 to 69 with active or convalescent COVID-19. The CDR3 runs from the conserved cysteine through the conserved F or W. Fields, in order: D gene, V gene, CDR3 length, clone size, J gene, CDR3 DNA, CDR3 protein. The D gene is left open where the match is weak. Some rows have no size entry. The others give once, few or many, or a class for an expanded clone.

D gene: .
V gene: TRBV5-6
CDR3 length: 16
clone size: .
J gene: TRBJ2-3
CDR3 DNA: TGTGCCAGCAGCCAGGTGCAGGGGTTTAGCACAGATACGCAGTATTTT
CDR3 protein: CASSQVQGFSTDTQYF

D gene: TRBD1
V gene: TRBV24-1
CDR3 length: 14
clone size: .
J gene: TRBJ2-1
CDR3 DNA: TGTGCCACCGGGGCAGGGGGCGCAAACAATGAGCAGTTCTTC
CDR3 protein: CATGAGGANNEQFF

D gene: .
V gene: TRBV12-3/TRBV12-4
CDR3 length: 13
clone size: .
J gene: TRBJ2-5
CDR3 DNA: TGTGCCAGCAGTTTGGGGCAGCAAGAGACCCAGTACTTC
CDR3 protein: CASSLGQQETQYF

D gene: TRBD1
V gene: TRBV9
CDR3 length: 15
clone size: few
J gene: TRBJ1-1
CDR3 DNA: TGTGCCAGCAGCGAGTTACAGGGGGCGAACACTGAAGCTTTCTTT
CDR3 protein: CASSELQGANTEAFF

D gene: TRBD1
V gene: TRBV5-4
CDR3 length: 16
clone size: .
J gene: TRBJ2-7
CDR3 DNA: TGTGCCAGCAGCCCCCATCGGGACAGCTGGGCGTTCGAGCAGTACTTC
CDR3 protein: CASSPHRDSWAFEQYF

D gene: TRBD1
V gene: TRBV5-6
CDR3 length: 14
clone size: .
J gene: TRBJ1-4
CDR3 DNA: TGTGCCAGCAGCACAGGACAGGGGAATGAAAAACTGTTTTTT
CDR3 protein: CASSTGQGNEKLFF

D gene: TRBD2
V gene: TRBV4-1
CDR3 length: 16
clone size: .
J gene: TRBJ2-1
CDR3 DNA: TGCGCCAGCAGCCAAGGGGGGACTAGCGGTAACAATGAGCAGTTCTTC
CDR3 protein: CASSQGGTSGNNEQFF

D gene: TRBD2
V gene: TRBV27
CDR3 length: 15
clone size: .
J gene: TRBJ2-7
CDR3 DNA: TGTGCCAGCAGCGGAGCGGGAGGAGAGGCCTACGAGCAGTACTTC
CDR3 protein: CASSGAGGEAYEQYF

D gene: TRBD2
V gene: TRBV19
CDR3 length: 15
clone size: few
J gene: TRBJ2-1
CDR3 DNA: TGTGCCAGTAGCCGTAGCGGGAGCGGGGGGTATGAGCAGTTCTTC
CDR3 protein: CASSRSGSGGYEQFF

D gene: .
V gene: TRBV14
CDR3 length: 11
clone size: many
J gene: TRBJ2-3
CDR3 DNA: TGTGCCAGCAGCCAAGGGCCAACGCAGTATTTT
CDR3 protein: CASSQGPTQYF

D gene: .
V gene: TRBV27
CDR3 length: 15
clone size: .
J gene: TRBJ2-7
CDR3 DNA: TGTGCCAGCAGTTTATTTCTAAGGTCTAGAGGGGAGCAGTACTTC
CDR3 protein: CASSLFLRSRGEQYF

D gene: .
V gene: TRBV5-1
CDR3 length: 15
clone size: .
J gene: TRBJ2-2
CDR3 DNA: TGCGCCAGCTCTGCTTCTCTGGAGGGCACCGGGGAGCTGTTTTTT
CDR3 protein: CASSASLEGTGELFF

D gene: .
V gene: TRBV7-2
CDR3 length: 13
clone size: .
J gene: TRBJ2-3
CDR3 DNA: TGTGCCAGCAGCCCACAGTCCCGAGATACGCAGTATTTT
CDR3 protein: CASSPQSRDTQYF